The present T cell receptor beta chain was sequenced within a study of identical twins (dated by TCRdb to the mid-2010s). About the full investigation: To test whether fetal clonotypes persist, this study deep-sequenced TCR alpha and beta repertoires from monozygotic twins, from unrelated adults of various ages, and from cord blood. To rule out contamination, the twin experiments were replicated at different times with different library preparation protocols. On the study overall, not on this receptor specifically: Because the same donors could not be followed over many years, the conclusions relied on cross-sectional statistical analysis. Zero-insertion analyses could be partly confounded by invariant T cells such as MAIT and iNKT, though diverse VJ usage argued against such confounding for most clonotypes. Out-of-frame TCR alpha sequences shared between twins showed an excess of low generation-probability sequences compared with coincidental sharing between unrelated individuals. Fewer insertions were carried by abundant cord blood beta clonotypes; a weaker similar trend was observed in young adult naive repertoires, while no such trend was observed in memory repertoires. Excess twin sharing in beta out-of-frame sequences was weaker because fewer shared sequences lowered the signal-to-noise ratio. Recombination models systematically underestimated out-of-frame TCR alpha sharing in monozygotic twins but agreed with sharing between unrelated individuals.

Every donor in the study was a healthy Caucasian. Three pairs of female monozygotic twins, all aged about 18 to 30 years, made up the twin cohort. Positive isolation kits from Invitrogen were used to isolate CD4+ and CD8+ T cell populations. To prepare the library, 5' RACE was applied. Sequenced using an Illumina HiSeq 2000. A universal primer binding site was added through template switching, and the final cDNA carried a unique molecular identifier so that TCR cDNA molecules could be counted accurately. Specific primers in the conserved constant-segment region were used to synthesize first-strand cDNA for the TCR alpha and beta chains. Each cDNA library was double barcoded, with a SMART-Mk sample barcode plus Illumina barcodes, to control for contamination. TruSeq adapter sequences, together with Illumina sample barcodes, were added in two successive PCR steps. Sequencing of the TCR alpha and beta cDNA libraries was done on the Illumina HiSeq platform using custom primers. Per the original workflow: MiGEC was used to process raw reads and extract unique molecular identifiers, and MiXCR was used to find CDR3 positions. Recombination models were inferred per individual with the repgenHMM and IGoR tools using an EM algorithm. Shared clonotypes were analyzed with the tcR package in R, and sharing was normalized by the product of cloneset sizes. Out-of-frame nonproductive sequences were analyzed to study raw recombination free of thymic and clonal selection effects. TCRdb handled the public reads itself, with Q25 trimming in fastp and clone calling in MiXCR, and kept productive beta chains. Identical CDR3 proteins give one entry, which carries the most common genes and DNA. Clone size and V and J calls follow TCRdb, not the original study. Present in this sample are some 570,000 distinct CDR3 sequences, approximately 20% of which were seen just once. Together, the top ten hold around 0.48% of the sample.

In this sample, this clonotype turned up a few times. The antigen it recognizes is unknown. The junction departs from the called germline gene at one end, perhaps through a read error. From the cysteine through the phenylalanine, the CDR3 covers 14 amino acids. Just the 42-base CDR3 DNA is kept, in frame starting at base 1. The germline V gene gives CDR1 as MNHNS and CDR2 as SASEGT. A further study also used this sample, focusing on yellow fever vaccine responses in identical twins. The second study reports: According to the authors, the vaccine-induced T cell response in identical twins seemed to be partly convergent and partly specific to each individual. In identical twins, the study followed T cell clones that responded to the vaccine with precision.

The V and J segments used are TRBV6-1 and TRBJ2-2; TRBD2 lines up with 9 middle nucleotides. The material sequenced was CD4+ T cells sorted from blood. This TCR derives from a woman aged 18 to 35 in good health. The CDR3 region: CASREAGGAGELFF. The DNA sequence follows: TGTGCCAGCAGAGAAGCGGGGGGAGCCGGGGAGCTGTTTTTT.